Detailed here is one T cell receptor beta chain. The CDR3 has 18 residues. Trimming left V 0 bases short and J 2 bases short, with 14 bases between. Per germline, CDR1 MNHNS and CDR2 SASEGT. The sample originates from a study of blood T cell repertoires in COVID-19. About the study: The United States, Italy and Spain supplied acute and convalescent COVID-19 samples. The cDNA or gDNA used as material had been derived from T cells, B-cell-depleted T cells, or PBMCs.

As processed by the authors: By means of reference gene primer amplification, nucleated cell counts were estimated. Here immunoSEQ multiplex PCR was the method, and the copy in TCRdb shows in-frame clones only, minus some. The V and J calls and clone size were taken over from that table, and D and trimming were inferred from the DNA. The data hold 140,000 to 150,000 clones, with over 70% observed a single time. V and J are TRBV6-1 and TRBJ2-6, with TRBD1 as a possible D gene (6 bases). This receptor was identified in a human donor in a cohort sampled during active COVID-19. Sequencing input: peripheral blood. CDR3 region: CASSEAPGGLPGANVLTF. The CDR3 bases are TGTGCCAGCAGTGAAGCGCCTGGGGGCTTACCTGGGGCCAACGTCCTGACTTTC.